The entry that follows covers one TCR beta chain sequence. Antigen: not known. Time point of the sample: week 35, safety follow-up. Each vaccine dose was 300 ug of mutant IDH1 20-mer peptide, with topical imiquimod. Each of the donors came in with new WHO grade 3 or 4 astrocytomas that were IDH1-mutant and ATRX-lost. Generated by immunoSEQ multiplex PCR, the TCRdb table keeps only in-frame clones and is missing some. The data contain about 50,000 clones, 92% of them singletons. The data belong to a study of a mutant IDH1 vaccine in newly diagnosed glioma. Germline CDR1 reads GTSNPN; CDR2 reads SVGIG (reference sequence). Trimming pared 3 bases from V and 4 bases from J, leaving 16 bases between. The CDR3 is made up of 15 amino acids.

The source was PBMCs, collected from a glioma patient whose treatment included an IDH1 peptide vaccine. The TCR was taken from a man between 45 and 60 years old with glioma. V gene TRBV30 combines with J gene TRBJ2-1, with D perhaps TRBD1 or TRBD2 (7 bases each). The CDR3 protein is CAWRPQGGGYNEQFF. In DNA, the CDR3 is TGTGCCTGGAGACCCCAGGGGGGGGGATACAATGAGCAGTTCTTC.